Sequencing of this TCR beta chain was carried out in a study of T-cell memory formation after mild COVID-19. The study's findings and limits: Contracting CD8+ clones were enriched in EMRA, CD4+ mainly in CM and EM.

With respect to this clonotype: The antigen is undetermined.

Via MiXCR, TCRdb re-called the 5' RACE reads, giving one row per CDR3 protein. This table has hundreds of thousands of distinct CDR3 sequences, about 17% appearing once. The CDR3 is 15 amino acids. V was clipped by 7 bases and J by 3 bases, with 19 bases between them. CDR1 is PRHDT, CDR2 FYEKMQ, per germline (reference sequence). Material: PBMCs or a T cell subset sorted from them (not recorded which). The clonotype originates from a man between 18 and 29 years old who had mild COVID-19 (a few samples of this study predate the infection). Cell type and time point are not known. V usage is TRBV13 and J usage is TRBJ2-7; tentatively, D is TRBD1 or TRBD2 (5 bases each). The DNA for the CDR3 is TGTGCCAGCACCGACGCGAACTTGGGGGTCTACGAGCAGTACTTC. Its protein product is CASTDANLGVYEQYF.